The entry that follows covers one T cell receptor beta chain sequence. No cognate antigen has been identified for it. No quality values exist for individual bases; no much larger clone is one base distant. What the time point label conveys for this sample: more than 10 months on ibrutinib. For TCR beta library preparation, around 1.9 micrograms of genomic DNA were extracted from the cryopreserved PBMCs. Longitudinal blood samples from CLL patients on ibrutinib monotherapy underwent high-throughput TCR beta sequencing. The patients took part in an open-label, single-center phase 2 trial of ibrutinib monotherapy. These data come from a study of cytotoxic CD8 clonotypes in ibrutinib-treated CLL (dated by TCRdb to 2020 to 2022). Regarding the research as a whole: The cohort included around 16 treatment-naive and fewer than 12 relapsed/refractory patients; about 18 were IGHV unmutated. Cryopreserved peripheral blood mononuclear cells were obtained before treatment, at response, and at either sustained remission or disease progression. Partial responses were observed in about 25 patients and complete responses in 2; after a median follow-up of around 68 months, remission was maintained in about 15 patients and progression was observed in around twelve. On average, each sample had approximately 260,000 productive templates and about 89,000 productive rearrangements. Response samples were taken after a median of approximately 12 months on treatment, ranging from about 6 to 36 months. Every remission and progressive disease sample was obtained while ibrutinib was still being received by the patients. Of the approximately 86 people in the trial, roughly 27 had longitudinal samples available. The paper's findings and limits, for the study overall: Sustained-remission and progressing patients did not have matched sampling times, and lymph node repertoires were not examined. At baseline, clonality was higher than in age-matched healthy donors and showed a strong correlation with circulating CD8+ T-cell counts. Public clonotypes were rare and either shrank or stayed stable during treatment, and the rise in clonality at ibrutinib response reflected expansion of private clonotypes. At ibrutinib response clonality went up, during sustained remission it held steady, and at progression it dropped back toward baseline.

A MiSeq instrument was used for deep resolution sequencing, which targeted depths ranging from 1 in 1 million up to 1 in 200,000 T cells, with coverage averaging 10x for each clonotype. TCR beta libraries were generated with the immunoSEQ hsTCRB Kit. Processing in the source paper ran as follows. Data were analyzed with ImmunoSEQ Data Assistant and ImmunoSEQ Analyzer, with V, D and J genes assigned per IMGT definitions. Clonality, which ranges from 0 to 1, was calculated as one minus the normalized Shannon entropy of productive rearrangement frequencies. Public clonotype analysis was restricted to overrepresented clonotypes comprising at least 0.05% of each patient's repertoire. Repertoires from some twelve age-matched healthy donors in immuneACCESS were used as clonality controls. TCRdb mirrors the immuneACCESS table, restricted to in-frame sequences. Some clones are absent from its copies; in checked studies, under half trace to an unresolved V gene, and the reason for the others is unknown. For V, J and clone size, that table is used; D and trimming come from the DNA. A total of approximately 46,000 clones appear in this sample, 60% to 75% of them only once. The ten biggest clones cover approximately 13% of the sample.

Including cysteine and phenylalanine, the CDR3 has 13 amino acids. Here the CDR3 DNA is all that survives: 39 bases in frame from base 1. V lost 2 bases and J lost 9 bases, and the count of bases not matched to a germline gene is 6. Looking up the germline V gene yields CDR1 SQVTM and CDR2 ANQGSEA. Here the chain combines TRBV29-1 and TRBJ2-1; 8 middle bases align to TRBD1. The sequence derives from a human donor with chronic lymphocytic leukemia. The sample consisted of PBMCs, taken after 12 months of ibrutinib treatment. The CDR3 here reads CSVEPPGGFEQFF. The base sequence is TGCAGCGTTGAACCTCCAGGGGGCTTTGAGCAGTTCTTC.